This TCR beta chain was sequenced during a study of cytomegalovirus exposure and HLA in healthy donors. The CDR3 extends over 14 amino acids. Germline assignment: CDR1 SGHRS and CDR2 YFSETQ. Trimming removed 4 bases from V and 3 bases from J; junction bases left unmatched: 7. This clone was seen more than once but under ten times. The PCR had 60 Vbeta and 13 Jbeta primers. The repertoire was sequenced with immunoSEQ multiplex PCR; TCRdb's copy has only in-frame clones and lacks some. The data hold 150,000 to 200,000 clones, with roughly 84% observed a single time. Sequencing was done on a sample of PBMCs. The clonotype was recovered from a girl under three years old in good health and CMV-seronegative. The chain employs TRBV5-1 and TRBJ2-7; TRBD1 aligns across 7 bases. CDR3: CASSPEQGLYEQYF. CDR3 nucleotides: TGCGCCAGCAGCCCTGAACAGGGGCTCTACGAGCAGTACTTC.